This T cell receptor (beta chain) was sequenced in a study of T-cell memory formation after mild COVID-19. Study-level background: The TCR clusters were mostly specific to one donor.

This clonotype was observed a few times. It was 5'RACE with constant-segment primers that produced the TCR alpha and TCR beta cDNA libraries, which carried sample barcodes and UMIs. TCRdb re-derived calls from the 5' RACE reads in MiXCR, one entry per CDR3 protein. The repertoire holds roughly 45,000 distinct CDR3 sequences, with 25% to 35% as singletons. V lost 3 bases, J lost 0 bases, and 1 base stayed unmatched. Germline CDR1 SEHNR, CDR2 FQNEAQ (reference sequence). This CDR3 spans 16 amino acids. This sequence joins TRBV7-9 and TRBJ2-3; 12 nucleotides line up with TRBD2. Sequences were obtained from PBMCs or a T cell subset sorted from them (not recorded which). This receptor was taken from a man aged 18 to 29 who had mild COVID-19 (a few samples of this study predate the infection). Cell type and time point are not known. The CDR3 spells CASSFLAGGSTDTQYF. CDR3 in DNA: TGTGCCAGCAGCTTCCTAGCGGGGGGGAGCACAGATACGCAGTATTTT.